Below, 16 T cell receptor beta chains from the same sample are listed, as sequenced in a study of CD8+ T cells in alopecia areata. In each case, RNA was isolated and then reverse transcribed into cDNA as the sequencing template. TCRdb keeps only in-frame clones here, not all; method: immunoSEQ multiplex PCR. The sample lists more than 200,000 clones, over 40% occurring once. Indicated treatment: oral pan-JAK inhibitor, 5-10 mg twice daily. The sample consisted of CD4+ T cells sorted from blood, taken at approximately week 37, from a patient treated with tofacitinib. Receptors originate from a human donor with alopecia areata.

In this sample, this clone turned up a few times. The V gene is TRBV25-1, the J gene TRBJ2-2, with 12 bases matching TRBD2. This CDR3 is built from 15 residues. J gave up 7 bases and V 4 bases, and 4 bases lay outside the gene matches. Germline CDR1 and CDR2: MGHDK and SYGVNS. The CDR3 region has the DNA TGTGCCAGCAGTGGCCCGGGACTAGCGGGCGGGGAGCTGTTTTTT. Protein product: CASSGPGLAGGELFF.

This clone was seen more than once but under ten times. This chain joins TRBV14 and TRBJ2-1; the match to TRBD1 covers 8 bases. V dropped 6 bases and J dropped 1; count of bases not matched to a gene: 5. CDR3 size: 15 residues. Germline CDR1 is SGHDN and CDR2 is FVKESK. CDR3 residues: CASRLTGGSYNEQFF. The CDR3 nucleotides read TGTGCCAGCAGACTCACAGGGGGATCCTACAATGAGCAGTTCTTC. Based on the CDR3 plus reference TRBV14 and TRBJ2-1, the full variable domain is EAGVTQFPSHSVIEKGQTVTLRCDPISGHDNLYWYRRVMGKEIKFLLHFVKESKQDESGMPNNRFLAERTGGTYSTLKVQPAELEDSGVYFCASRLTGGSYNEQFFGPGTRLTVL.

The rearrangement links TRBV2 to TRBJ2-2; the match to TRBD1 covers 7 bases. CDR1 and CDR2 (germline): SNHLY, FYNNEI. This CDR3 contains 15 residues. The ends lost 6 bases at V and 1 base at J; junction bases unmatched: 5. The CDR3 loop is CASRRQGRNTGELFF. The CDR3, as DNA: TGTGCCAGCAGAAGACAGGGACGGAACACCGGGGAGCTGTTTTTT.

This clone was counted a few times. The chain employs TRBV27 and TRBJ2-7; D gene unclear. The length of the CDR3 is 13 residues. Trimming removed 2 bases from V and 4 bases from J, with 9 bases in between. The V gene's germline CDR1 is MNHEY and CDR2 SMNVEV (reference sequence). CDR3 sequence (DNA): TGTGCCAGCAGTTTACAAACAGAGTACGAGCAGTACTTC. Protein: CASSLQTEYEQYF.

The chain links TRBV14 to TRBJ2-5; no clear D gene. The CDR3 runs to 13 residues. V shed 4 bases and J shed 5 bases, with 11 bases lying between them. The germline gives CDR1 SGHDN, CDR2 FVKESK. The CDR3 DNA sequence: TGTGCCAGCAGCCCGATAGCTGGGGAGACCCAGTACTTC. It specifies CASSPIAGETQYF.

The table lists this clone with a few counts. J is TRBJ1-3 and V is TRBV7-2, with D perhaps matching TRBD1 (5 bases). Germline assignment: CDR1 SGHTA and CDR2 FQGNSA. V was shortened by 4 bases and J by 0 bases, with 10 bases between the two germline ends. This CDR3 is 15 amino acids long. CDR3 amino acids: CASSYRGTSGNTIYF. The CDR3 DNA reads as TGTGCCAGCAGCTACCGGGGGACCTCTGGAAACACCATATATTTT.

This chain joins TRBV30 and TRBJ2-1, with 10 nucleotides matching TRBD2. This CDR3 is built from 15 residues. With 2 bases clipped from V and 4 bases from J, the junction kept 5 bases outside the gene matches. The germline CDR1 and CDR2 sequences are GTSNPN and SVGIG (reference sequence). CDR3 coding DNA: TGTGCCTGGAGTAGGACTAGCGGCCCATACAATGAGCAGTTCTTC. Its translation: CAWSRTSGPYNEQFF.

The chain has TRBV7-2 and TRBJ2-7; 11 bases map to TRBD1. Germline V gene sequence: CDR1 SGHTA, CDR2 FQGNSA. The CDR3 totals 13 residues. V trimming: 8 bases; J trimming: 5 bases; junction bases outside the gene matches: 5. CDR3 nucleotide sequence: TGTGCCAGCCTCGGGACAGGGGGAAACGAGCAGTACTTC. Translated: CASLGTGGNEQYF.

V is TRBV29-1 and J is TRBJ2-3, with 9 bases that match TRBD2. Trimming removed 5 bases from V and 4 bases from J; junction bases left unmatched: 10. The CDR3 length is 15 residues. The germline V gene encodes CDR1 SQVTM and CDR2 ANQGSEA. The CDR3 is CSVTPGLAFADTQYF. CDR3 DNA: TGCAGCGTTACTCCGGGACTAGCATTCGCAGATACGCAGTATTTT.

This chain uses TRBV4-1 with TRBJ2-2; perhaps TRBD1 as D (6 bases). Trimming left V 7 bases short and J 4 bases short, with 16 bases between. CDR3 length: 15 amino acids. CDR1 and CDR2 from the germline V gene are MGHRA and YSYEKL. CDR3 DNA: TGCGCCAGCACCGCTGGGGGCGAGGGCACCGGGGAGCTGTTTTTT. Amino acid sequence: CASTAGGEGTGELFF.

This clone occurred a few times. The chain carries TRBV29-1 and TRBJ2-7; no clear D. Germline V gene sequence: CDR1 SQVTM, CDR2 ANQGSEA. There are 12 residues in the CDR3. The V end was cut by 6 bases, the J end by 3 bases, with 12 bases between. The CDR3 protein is CSVSGSIYEQYF. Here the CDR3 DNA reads TGCAGCGTCTCCGGGTCCATCTACGAGCAGTACTTC.

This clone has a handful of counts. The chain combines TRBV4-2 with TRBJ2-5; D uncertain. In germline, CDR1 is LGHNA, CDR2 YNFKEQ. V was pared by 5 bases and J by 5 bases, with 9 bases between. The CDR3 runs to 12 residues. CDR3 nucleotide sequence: TGTGCCAGCAGCTTCGGGTTCGAGACCCAGTACTTC. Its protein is CASSFGFETQYF.

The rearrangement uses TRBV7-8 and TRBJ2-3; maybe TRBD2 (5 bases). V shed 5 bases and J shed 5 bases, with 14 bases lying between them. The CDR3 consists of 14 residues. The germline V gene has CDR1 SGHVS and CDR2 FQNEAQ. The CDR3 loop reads CASSPSVRGDTQYF. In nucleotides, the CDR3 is TGTGCCAGCAGCCCTTCGGTCCGGGGAGATACGCAGTATTTT. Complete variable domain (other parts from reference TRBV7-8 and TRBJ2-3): GAGVSQSPRYKVAKRGQDVALRCDPISGHVSLFWYQQALGQGPEFLTYFQNEAQLDKSGLPSDRFFAERPEGSVSTLKIQRTQQEDSAVYLCASSPSVRGDTQYFGPGTRLTVL.

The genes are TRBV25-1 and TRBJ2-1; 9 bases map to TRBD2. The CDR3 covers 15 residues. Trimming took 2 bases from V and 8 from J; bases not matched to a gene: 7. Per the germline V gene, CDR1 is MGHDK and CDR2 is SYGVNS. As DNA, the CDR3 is TGTGCCAGCAGTGAAGGAGGACTAGCGATGCATGAGCAGTTCTTC. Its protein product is CASSEGGLAMHEQFF. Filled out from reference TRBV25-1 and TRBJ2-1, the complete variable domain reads EADIYQTPRYLVIGTGKKITLECSQTMGHDKMYWYQQDPGMELHLIHYSYGVNSTEKGDLSSESTVSRIRTEHFPLTLESARPSHTSQYLCASSEGGLAMHEQFFGPGTRLTVL.

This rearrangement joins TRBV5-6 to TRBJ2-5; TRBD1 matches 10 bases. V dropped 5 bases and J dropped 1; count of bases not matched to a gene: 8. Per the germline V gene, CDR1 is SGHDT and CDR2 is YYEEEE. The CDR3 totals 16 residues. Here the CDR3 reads CASSQKDRGSQETQYF. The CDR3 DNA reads TGTGCCAGCAGTCAGAAGGACAGGGGGTCCCAAGAGACCCAGTACTTC.

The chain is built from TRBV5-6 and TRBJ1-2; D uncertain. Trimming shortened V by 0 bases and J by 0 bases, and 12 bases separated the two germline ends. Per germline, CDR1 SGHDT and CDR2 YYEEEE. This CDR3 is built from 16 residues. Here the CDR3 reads CASSLAGRRANYGYTF. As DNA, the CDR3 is TGTGCCAGCAGCTTGGCAGGCCGGAGGGCTAACTATGGCTACACCTTC.